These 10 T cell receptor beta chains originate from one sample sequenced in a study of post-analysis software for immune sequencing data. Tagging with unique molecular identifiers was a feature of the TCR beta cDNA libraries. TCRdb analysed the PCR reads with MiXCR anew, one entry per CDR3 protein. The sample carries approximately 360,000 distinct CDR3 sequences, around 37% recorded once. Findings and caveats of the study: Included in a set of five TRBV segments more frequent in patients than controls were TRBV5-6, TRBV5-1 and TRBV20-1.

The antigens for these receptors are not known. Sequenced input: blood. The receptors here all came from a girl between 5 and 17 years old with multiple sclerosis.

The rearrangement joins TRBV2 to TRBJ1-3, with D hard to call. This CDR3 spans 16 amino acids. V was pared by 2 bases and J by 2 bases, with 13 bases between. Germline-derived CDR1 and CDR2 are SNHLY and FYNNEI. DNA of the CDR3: TGTGCCAGCAGTGAAACTAGGACTCTTACTGGAAACACCATATATTTT. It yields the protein CASSETRTLTGNTIYF.

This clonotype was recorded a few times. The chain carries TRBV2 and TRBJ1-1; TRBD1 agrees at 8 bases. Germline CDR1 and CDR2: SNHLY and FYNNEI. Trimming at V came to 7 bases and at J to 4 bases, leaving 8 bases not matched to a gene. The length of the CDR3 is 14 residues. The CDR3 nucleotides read TGTGCCAGCAAGGGGACAGGCTGGACCACTGAAGCTTTCTTT. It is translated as CASKGTGWTTEAFF.

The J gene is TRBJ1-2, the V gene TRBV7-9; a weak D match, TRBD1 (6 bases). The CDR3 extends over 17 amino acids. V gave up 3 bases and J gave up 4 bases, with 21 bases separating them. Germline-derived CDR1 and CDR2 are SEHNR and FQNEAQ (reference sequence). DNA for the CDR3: TGTGCCAGCAGCTTCTCCTCTAGACAGGCGGGTTTCTATGGCTACACCTTC. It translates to CASSFSSRQAGFYGYTF.

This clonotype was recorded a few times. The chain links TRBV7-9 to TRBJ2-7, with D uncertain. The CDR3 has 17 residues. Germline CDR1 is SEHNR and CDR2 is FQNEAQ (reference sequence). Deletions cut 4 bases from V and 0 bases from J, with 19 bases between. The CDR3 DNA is TGTGCCAGCAGCTCCCCTGTGGGGTCCCTTAGCTCCTACGAGCAGTACTTC. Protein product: CASSSPVGSLSSYEQYF.

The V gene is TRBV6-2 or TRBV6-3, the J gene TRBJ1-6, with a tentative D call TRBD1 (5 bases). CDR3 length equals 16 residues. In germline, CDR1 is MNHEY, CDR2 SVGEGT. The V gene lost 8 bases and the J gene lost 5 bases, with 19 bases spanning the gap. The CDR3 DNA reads TGTGCCAGCCAGGGAGAGGGAACGGGCAATAATTCACCCCTCCACTTT. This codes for CASQGEGTGNNSPLHF.

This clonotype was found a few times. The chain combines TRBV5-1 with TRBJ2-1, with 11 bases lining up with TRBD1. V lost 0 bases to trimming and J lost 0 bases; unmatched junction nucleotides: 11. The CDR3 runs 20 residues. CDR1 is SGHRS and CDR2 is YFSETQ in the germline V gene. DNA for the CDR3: TGCGCCAGCAGCTTGGATGGACAGGGGGCTTTAAAGGGCTCCTACAATGAGCAGTTCTTC. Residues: CASSLDGQGALKGSYNEQFF.

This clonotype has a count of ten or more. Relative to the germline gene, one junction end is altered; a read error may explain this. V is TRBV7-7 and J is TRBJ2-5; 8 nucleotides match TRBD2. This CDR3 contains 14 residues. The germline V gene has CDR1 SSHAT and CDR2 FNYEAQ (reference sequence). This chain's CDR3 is CASSLAGTQETQYF. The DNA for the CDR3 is TGTGCTAGCAGCTTAGCGGGGACCCAAGAGACCCAGTACTTC.

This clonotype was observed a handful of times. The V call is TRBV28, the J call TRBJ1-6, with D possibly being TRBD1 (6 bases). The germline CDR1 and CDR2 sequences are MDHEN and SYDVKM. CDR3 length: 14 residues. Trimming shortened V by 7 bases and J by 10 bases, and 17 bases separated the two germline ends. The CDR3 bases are TGTGCCAGCACATTAGGGGGTATCGAGTCACCCCTCCACTTT. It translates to CASTLGGIESPLHF.

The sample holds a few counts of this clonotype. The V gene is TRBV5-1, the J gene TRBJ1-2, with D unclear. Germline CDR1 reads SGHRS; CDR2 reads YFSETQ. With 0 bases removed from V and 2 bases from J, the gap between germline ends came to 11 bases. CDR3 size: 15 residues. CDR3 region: CASSLAGGENYGYTF. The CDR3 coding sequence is TGCGCCAGCAGCTTGGCGGGAGGAGAGAACTATGGCTACACCTTC.

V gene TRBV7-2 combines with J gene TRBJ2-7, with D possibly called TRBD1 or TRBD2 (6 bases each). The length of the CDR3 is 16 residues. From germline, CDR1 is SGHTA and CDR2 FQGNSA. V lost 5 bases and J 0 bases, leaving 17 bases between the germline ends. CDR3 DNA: TGTGCCAGCAGCCCGAGTACGGGGGCCATCTCCTACGAGCAGTACTTC. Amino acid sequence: CASSPSTGAISYEQYF.